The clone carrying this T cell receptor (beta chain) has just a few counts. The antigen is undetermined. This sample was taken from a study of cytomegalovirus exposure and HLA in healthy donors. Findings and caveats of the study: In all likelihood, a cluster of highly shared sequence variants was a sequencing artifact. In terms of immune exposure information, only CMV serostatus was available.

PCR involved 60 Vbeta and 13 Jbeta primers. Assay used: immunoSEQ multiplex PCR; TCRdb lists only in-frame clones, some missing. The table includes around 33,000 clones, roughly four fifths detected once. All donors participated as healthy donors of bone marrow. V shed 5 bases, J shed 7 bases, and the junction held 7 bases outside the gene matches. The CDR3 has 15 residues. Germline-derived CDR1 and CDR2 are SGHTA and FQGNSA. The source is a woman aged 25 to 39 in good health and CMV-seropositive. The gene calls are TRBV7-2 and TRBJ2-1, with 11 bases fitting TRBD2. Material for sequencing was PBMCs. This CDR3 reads CASSLLAGGLNEQFF. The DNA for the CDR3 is TGTGCCAGCAGCCTTCTAGCGGGGGGTTTGAATGAGCAGTTCTTC.